These 7 T cell receptor beta chains came from one sample sequenced in a study of cytomegalovirus exposure and HLA in healthy donors. The PCR ran on 60 Vbeta and 13 Jbeta primers. Assay: immunoSEQ multiplex PCR; the TCRdb copy retains only in-frame clones and omits some. The table records 80,000 to 95,000 clones, roughly 86% of them present only once. The sequencing sample was made of PBMCs. The source of these receptors is a man aged 25 to 40 in good health and CMV-seropositive.

This chain joins TRBV2 and TRBJ2-1, with D maybe TRBD2 (6 bases). CDR1 and CDR2 (germline): SNHLY, FYNNEI. Trimming removed 6 bases at V and 6 bases at J, with 15 bases between. The CDR3 is made up of 14 amino acids. The CDR3 DNA reads TGTGCCAGCAGCCAGGTTACCGGGGGCAATGAGCAGTTCTTC. It encodes CASSQVTGGNEQFF.

This rearrangement joins TRBV19 to TRBJ2-1; D may be TRBD2 (7 bases). The CDR3 length is 13 residues. Germline lookup yields CDR1 LNHDA and CDR2 SQIVND (reference sequence). The V and J ends lost 6 bases and 8 bases respectively, with 14 bases between them. CDR3 sequence (DNA): TGTGCCAGTAGGGCCCGGGGGGCGGATGAGCAGTTCTTC. It specifies CASRARGADEQFF.

V gene TRBV4-2 combines with J gene TRBJ1-6; TRBD1 might be the D (6 bases). V was cut by 4 bases and J by 11 bases, with 21 bases left in between. The V gene's germline CDR1 is LGHNA and CDR2 YNFKEQ. The CDR3 spans 16 residues. CDR3 DNA: TGTGCCAGCAGCCCCACCGCAGGACAGTTCGGTCCACCCCTCCACTTT. Its translation: CASSPTAGQFGPPLHF.

CDR3 sequence (DNA): TGCGCCAGCAGCTCCCGCAACTTAGCGGGACGGACAGATACGCAGTATTTT. Its translation: CASSSRNLAGRTDTQYF. The chain is built from TRBV5-1 and TRBJ2-3; 8 positions match TRBD2. V shed 3 bases and J 3 bases; nucleotides not matched to a gene: 12. The CDR3 is 17 amino acids. Germline V gene sequence: CDR1 SGHRS, CDR2 YFSETQ.

The chain is built from TRBV5-5 and TRBJ1-1; no firm D call. V lost 0 bases to trimming and J lost 9 bases, with 12 bases between them. CDR3 length: 13 amino acids. Germline CDR1 and CDR2: SGHKS and YYEKEE (reference sequence). In DNA form, the CDR3 reads TGTGCCAGCAGCTTGGAACCCGGGAAAAAAGCTTTCTTT. Translation: CASSLEPGKKAFF.

This sequence joins TRBV6-1 and TRBJ2-7; possible D gene TRBD1, 6 bases. The germline V and J ends were trimmed by 7 bases and 0 bases, with 13 bases remaining between them. The germline gives CDR1 MNHNS, CDR2 SASEGT. The CDR3 length is 14 residues. Here the CDR3 reads CASITPRGSYEQYF. CDR3 bases: TGTGCCAGCATTACCCCCAGGGGCTCCTACGAGCAGTACTTC.

This clone turned up a few times. One end of the junction is discordant with germline, which a read error may explain. This chain links TRBV7-9 with TRBJ2-1; no clear D. The CDR3 loop spans 13 amino acids. Germline V gene data show CDR1 as SEHNR and CDR2 as FQNEAQ (reference sequence). CDR3 loop: CSSSLVQYNEQFF. CDR3 sequence (DNA): TGTTCCAGCAGCTTAGTCCAATACAATGAGCAGTTCTTC.